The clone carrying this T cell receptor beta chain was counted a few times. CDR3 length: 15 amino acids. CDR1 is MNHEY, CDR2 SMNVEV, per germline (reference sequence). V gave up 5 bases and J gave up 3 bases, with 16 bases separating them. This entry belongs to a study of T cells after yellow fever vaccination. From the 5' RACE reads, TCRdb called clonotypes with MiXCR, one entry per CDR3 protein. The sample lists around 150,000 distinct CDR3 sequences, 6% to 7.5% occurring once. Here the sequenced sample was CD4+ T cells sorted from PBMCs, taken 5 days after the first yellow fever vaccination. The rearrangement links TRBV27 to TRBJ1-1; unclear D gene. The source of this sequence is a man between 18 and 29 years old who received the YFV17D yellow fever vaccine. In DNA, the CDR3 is TGTGCCAGCAGTCCCTGGACCCTAGCGTACACTGAAGCTTTCTTT. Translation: CASSPWTLAYTEAFF.